This TCR beta chain was captured in a study of shared clonotypes between healthy human individuals. Clones were sequenced by immunoSEQ multiplex PCR, and TCRdb holds only the in-frame ones, with some missing. Among about 2.2 million clones listed, roughly 91% were seen once. Findings and caveats of the study: Rarefaction revealed incomplete sorted-subset sequencing despite large depth.

CDR1 is MNHNY, CDR2 SVGAGI, per germline (reference sequence). The CDR3 totals 10 residues. The V end was cut by 2 bases, the J end by 13 bases, with 9 bases between. Details on this clone: Its antigen is unidentified.

The naive CD8 population came from CD45RO-negative cells selected for CCR7, without terminally differentiated effector memory CD45RA+ cells. The genes are TRBV6-6 and TRBJ2-7; TRBD1 is a possible D gene (5 bases). The receptor was derived from a man between 18 and 29 years old in good health. Some clones in this sample may be carry-over from other donors' samples. Sequencing input: naive CD8+ T cells from PBMCs. The CDR3 DNA reads as TGTGCCAGCAGTTACGGGGCGGTTTACTTC. Translation gives CASSYGAVYF.